The rows below give T cell receptor beta chains drawn from one sample of a study of graft-versus-host responses after intestinal transplantation. Using immunoSEQ multiplex PCR, the repertoire was profiled, and TCRdb retains in-frame clones only, with some absent. The table lists roughly 93,000 clones, 92% of them singletons. Their antigen targets remain unknown. Sample: unstimulated CD8+ T cells sorted from spleen or lymph node cells, taken before transplant. These receptors originate from a human donor who was the organ donor for an intestinal transplant. CDR3s include the opening cysteine and the closing phenylalanine or tryptophan. Fields, in order: J gene, clone size, D gene, V gene, CDR3 protein, CDR3 DNA. D genes are given only for firm matches. Clone size, where shown, is once, few, many, or a class for clones that have expanded.

j_call: TRBJ2-1
clone_size: .
d_call: TRBD2
v_call: TRBV4-1
cdr3_aa: CASSLQGGSYNEQFF
cdr3_nt: TGCGCCAGCAGCCTCCAGGGAGGGTCCTACAATGAGCAGTTCTTC

j_call: TRBJ2-1
clone_size: .
d_call: TRBD2
v_call: TRBV9
cdr3_aa: CASSVSPSGGVNEQFF
cdr3_nt: TGTGCCAGCAGCGTAAGCCCCAGCGGGGGGGTCAATGAGCAGTTCTTC

j_call: TRBJ2-3
clone_size: .
d_call: TRBD2
v_call: TRBV9
cdr3_aa: CASSVWGLAGGADTQYF
cdr3_nt: TGTGCCAGCAGCGTATGGGGACTAGCGGGGGGGGCGGATACGCAGTATTTT

j_call: TRBJ1-1
clone_size: .
d_call: TRBD1
v_call: TRBV7-6
cdr3_aa: CASSRGQGARTEAFF
cdr3_nt: TGTGCCAGCAGCCGGGGACAGGGGGCGCGAACTGAAGCTTTCTTT

j_call: TRBJ2-5
clone_size: .
d_call: TRBD2
v_call: TRBV5-4
cdr3_aa: CASSAAGLQETQYF
cdr3_nt: TGTGCCAGCAGCGCAGCGGGACTTCAAGAGACCCAGTACTTC

j_call: TRBJ2-7
clone_size: .
d_call: TRBD2
v_call: TRBV4-3
cdr3_aa: CASSQEVVAGAYEQYF
cdr3_nt: TGCGCCAGCAGCCAAGAGGTGGTAGCGGGGGCCTACGAGCAGTACTTC

j_call: TRBJ1-1
clone_size: .
d_call: .
v_call: TRBV28
cdr3_aa: CASSLGALGAFF
cdr3_nt: TGTGCCAGCAGTTTGGGGGCCCTGGGAGCTTTCTTT

j_call: TRBJ1-1
clone_size: .
d_call: TRBD1
v_call: TRBV5-1
cdr3_aa: CASSLGTGGAFNTEAFF
cdr3_nt: TGCGCCAGCAGCTTGGGGACAGGGGGCGCATTTAACACTGAAGCTTTCTTT

j_call: TRBJ2-1
clone_size: few
d_call: .
v_call: TRBV7-9
cdr3_aa: CASSAFPPLADYNEQFF
cdr3_nt: TGTGCCAGCAGCGCCTTCCCCCCTTTAGCGGACTACAATGAGCAGTTCTTC

j_call: TRBJ2-1
clone_size: .
d_call: TRBD1
v_call: TRBV19
cdr3_aa: CASSDRGLNEQFF
cdr3_nt: TGTGCCAGTAGCGACAGGGGATTGAATGAGCAGTTCTTC

j_call: TRBJ2-7
clone_size: once
d_call: .
v_call: TRBV11-2
cdr3_aa: CASSYSQGYEQYF
cdr3_nt: TGTGCCAGCAGCTATTCTCAGGGCTACGAGCAGTACTTC

j_call: TRBJ2-5
clone_size: once
d_call: TRBD1
v_call: TRBV7-6
cdr3_aa: CASSFGQGQETQYF
cdr3_nt: TGTGCCAGCAGCTTCGGACAGGGGCAAGAGACCCAGTACTTC

j_call: TRBJ1-1
clone_size: .
d_call: .
v_call: TRBV9
cdr3_aa: CASSPWGGKTEAFF
cdr3_nt: TGTGCCAGCAGCCCCTGGGGGGGGAAGACTGAAGCTTTCTTT

j_call: TRBJ2-7
clone_size: .
d_call: TRBD1
v_call: TRBV28
cdr3_aa: CASSLPLTGGSYEQYF
cdr3_nt: TGTGCCAGCAGTTTACCCCTGACAGGGGGATCCTACGAGCAGTACTTC

j_call: TRBJ2-1
clone_size: .
d_call: TRBD2
v_call: TRBV30
cdr3_aa: CAWKDGGVHNEQFF
cdr3_nt: TGTGCCTGGAAAGACGGGGGGGTACACAATGAGCAGTTCTTC

j_call: TRBJ1-6
clone_size: once
d_call: .
v_call: TRBV27
cdr3_aa: CASSSGGSYNSPLHF
cdr3_nt: TGTGCCAGCAGTTCGGGGGGCTCCTATAATTCACCCCTCCACTTT

j_call: TRBJ2-7
clone_size: .
d_call: .
v_call: TRBV19
cdr3_aa: CASSIVSRGEQYF
cdr3_nt: TGTGCCAGTAGTATAGTCAGCAGGGGCGAGCAGTACTTC

j_call: TRBJ2-7
clone_size: .
d_call: TRBD1
v_call: TRBV19
cdr3_aa: CASGTGGYEQYF
cdr3_nt: TGTGCCAGCGGGACAGGGGGCTACGAGCAGTACTTC

j_call: TRBJ2-2
clone_size: .
d_call: .
v_call: TRBV5-1
cdr3_aa: CASSILNTGELFF
cdr3_nt: TGCGCCAGCAGCATATTGAACACCGGGGAGCTGTTTTTT

j_call: TRBJ2-2
clone_size: .
d_call: .
v_call: TRBV4-1
cdr3_aa: CASSPNQLRGHPNTGELFF
cdr3_nt: TGCGCCAGCAGCCCAAATCAATTACGGGGACATCCGAACACCGGGGAGCTGTTTTTT

j_call: TRBJ1-6
clone_size: .
d_call: TRBD1
v_call: TRBV18
cdr3_aa: CASSPNPGQGANLHF
cdr3_nt: TGTGCCAGCTCACCAAATCCGGGACAGGGGGCAAACCTCCACTTT

j_call: TRBJ1-3
clone_size: .
d_call: .
v_call: TRBV4-2
cdr3_aa: CASSQEGMTVAGNTIYF
cdr3_nt: TGTGCCAGCAGCCAAGAGGGGATGACAGTTGCTGGAAACACCATATATTTT

j_call: TRBJ2-2
clone_size: .
d_call: .
v_call: TRBV28
cdr3_aa: CASSSGTNAGELFF
cdr3_nt: TGTGCCAGCAGTTCCGGGACAAACGCCGGGGAGCTGTTTTTT

j_call: TRBJ2-2
clone_size: .
d_call: .
v_call: TRBV7-9
cdr3_aa: CASSTTGGAGELFF
cdr3_nt: TGTGCCAGCAGTACGACCGGCGGGGCCGGGGAGCTGTTTTTT

j_call: TRBJ1-3
clone_size: .
d_call: .
v_call: TRBV28
cdr3_aa: CASRRTGRVGTIYF
cdr3_nt: TGTGCCAGCAGAAGGACTGGGAGGGTGGGCACCATATATTTT

j_call: TRBJ2-6
clone_size: .
d_call: .
v_call: TRBV7-9
cdr3_aa: CASSWAGNAFSGANVLTF
cdr3_nt: TGTGCCAGCAGCTGGGCCGGGAACGCGTTCTCTGGGGCCAACGTCCTGACTTTC

j_call: TRBJ2-5
clone_size: .
d_call: TRBD1
v_call: TRBV6-5
cdr3_aa: CASSYSGTGFGETQYF
cdr3_nt: TGTGCCAGCAGTTACTCGGGGACAGGGTTTGGAGAGACCCAGTACTTC

j_call: TRBJ1-6
clone_size: .
d_call: TRBD1
v_call: TRBV7-7
cdr3_aa: CASSSTDRDTTLDEGPLHF
cdr3_nt: TGTGCTAGCAGCTCTACGGACAGGGACACTACACTCGATGAGGGACCCCTCCACTTT

j_call: TRBJ2-5
clone_size: .
d_call: .
v_call: TRBV27
cdr3_aa: CASSRLTGSEKTQYF
cdr3_nt: TGTGCCAGCAGTCGGTTGACTGGAAGCGAGAAGACCCAGTACTTC

j_call: TRBJ2-5
clone_size: .
d_call: TRBD2
v_call: TRBV28
cdr3_aa: CASSLDTSGQYF
cdr3_nt: TGTGCCAGCAGTTTAGACACTAGCGGGCAGTACTTC

j_call: TRBJ1-5
clone_size: .
d_call: .
v_call: TRBV19
cdr3_aa: CASSIVGSQPQHF
cdr3_nt: TGTGCCAGTAGTATTGTGGGTAGCCAGCCCCAGCATTTT

j_call: TRBJ1-1
clone_size: .
d_call: TRBD1
v_call: TRBV9
cdr3_aa: CASSTAGTGSSEAFF
cdr3_nt: TGTGCCAGCAGCACCGCCGGGACAGGGAGCTCTGAAGCTTTCTTT

j_call: TRBJ2-7
clone_size: .
d_call: .
v_call: TRBV2
cdr3_aa: CASRASVFSSYEQYF
cdr3_nt: TGTGCCAGCAGGGCTAGCGTCTTCAGCTCCTACGAGCAGTACTTC

j_call: TRBJ1-4
clone_size: .
d_call: TRBD1
v_call: TRBV4-3
cdr3_aa: CASSRDRGIREKLFF
cdr3_nt: TGCGCCAGCAGCCGCGACAGGGGAATCCGGGAAAAACTGTTTTTT

j_call: TRBJ2-3
clone_size: .
d_call: TRBD1
v_call: TRBV4-2
cdr3_aa: CASSQGDRAPGDTQYF
cdr3_nt: TGTGCCAGCAGCCAGGGGGACAGGGCGCCTGGAGATACGCAGTATTTT

j_call: TRBJ2-1
clone_size: once
d_call: .
v_call: TRBV5-1
cdr3_aa: CASSFNTYNEQFF
cdr3_nt: TGCGCCAGCAGCTTTAACACCTACAATGAGCAGTTCTTC

j_call: TRBJ1-6
clone_size: .
d_call: TRBD1
v_call: TRBV19
cdr3_aa: CASRTGELYNSPLHF
cdr3_nt: TGTGCCTCCCGGACAGGAGAACTTTATAATTCACCCCTCCACTTT

j_call: TRBJ2-7
clone_size: .
d_call: .
v_call: TRBV19
cdr3_aa: CASSIDRTYEQYF
cdr3_nt: TGTGCCAGTAGTATTGACAGGACCTACGAGCAGTACTTC

j_call: TRBJ1-5
clone_size: .
d_call: TRBD1
v_call: TRBV5-1
cdr3_aa: CASSTGTGNDQPQHF
cdr3_nt: TGCGCCAGCAGCACCGGGACAGGGAACGATCAGCCCCAGCATTTT